The 7 T cell receptor beta chains given below trace back to one sample, sequenced in a study of blood T cell repertoires in COVID-19. Using immunoSEQ multiplex PCR, the repertoire was profiled, and TCRdb retains in-frame clones only, with some absent. The table includes around 140,000 clones, approximately 84% detected once. Material for sequencing was peripheral blood. The receptor set was obtained from a human donor in a cohort sampled during active COVID-19.

The CDR3 DNA reads as TGTGCCAGCAGTCGCCCGGGAGATACGCAGTATTTT. Its protein product is CASSRPGDTQYF. The gene calls are TRBV3-1 (or the pseudogene TRBV3-2) and TRBJ2-3; D gene ambiguous. Trimming removed 6 bases from V and 5 bases from J, with 9 bases in between. CDR1 LGHDT and CDR2 YNNKEL come from the germline V gene (reference sequence). This CDR3 spans 12 amino acids.

This clone was picked up a small number of times. The V gene is TRBV4-2, the J gene TRBJ1-3, with 8 bases identical to TRBD1. The CDR3 is 18 residues long. Looked up from germline, CDR1 is LGHNA and CDR2 is YNFKEQ. With V trimmed by 4 bases and J by 4 bases, 15 bases remained unmatched. CDR3 sequence reads: CASSPVGRTGTIGNTIYF. CDR3 bases: TGTGCCAGCAGCCCAGTGGGCCGGACAGGGACTATCGGAAACACCATATATTTT.

The chain links TRBV20-1 to TRBJ2-3, with 7 positions matching TRBD2. There are 10 residues in the CDR3. Per germline, CDR1 DFQATT and CDR2 SNEGSKA (reference sequence). V lost 6 bases and J lost 11; bases outside the gene matches: 5. This CDR3 is CSAPGRVQYF. The CDR3 nucleotides are TGCAGTGCGCCGGGGAGGGTGCAGTATTTT.

The chain recombines TRBV6-1 with TRBJ2-3, with D perhaps matching TRBD2 (6 bases). Germline V gene data show CDR1 as MNHNS and CDR2 as SASEGT. CDR3 size: 17 residues. Trimming took off 4 bases at V and 2 bases at J, with 19 bases between the two ends. CDR3 sequence (DNA): TGTGCCAGCAGTGGACTCTGGCGCGGGGCCCACACAGATACGCAGTATTTT. Its protein is CASSGLWRGAHTDTQYF.

This CDR3 is CASSSVANTEAFF. The CDR3 region has the DNA TGTGCCAGCAGTTCTGTGGCGAACACTGAAGCTTTCTTT. This chain uses TRBV12-3 or TRBV12-4 with TRBJ1-1, with D unresolved. CDR3 length: 13 residues. V was shortened by 4 bases and J by 1 base, with 7 bases between the two germline ends.

Here the CDR3 reads CASSRGLGSYNEQFF. The CDR3 DNA sequence: TGTGCCAGCAGCCGCGGGTTGGGGTCCTACAATGAGCAGTTCTTC. The chain combines TRBV3-1 (or the pseudogene TRBV3-2) with TRBJ2-1; TRBD2 is a possible D gene (5 bases). The V and J ends lost 4 bases and 1 base respectively, with 11 bases between them. From germline, CDR1 is LGHDT and CDR2 YNNKEL (reference sequence). The CDR3 totals 15 residues.

The CDR3 DNA follows: TGTGCCAGCAGCTTGTACAGGGGGTTTTACGAGCAGTACGTC. Translated, it gives CASSLYRGFYEQYV. V is TRBV5-6 and J is TRBJ2-7; 8 bases are a match to TRBD1. The ends lost 1 base at V and 4 bases at J; junction bases unmatched: 4. Per the germline V gene, CDR1 is SGHDT and CDR2 is YYEEEE. This CDR3 is built from 14 residues.